This T cell receptor (beta chain) came from a study of T cell changes during pregnancy in multiple sclerosis. Profiled with immunoSEQ multiplex PCR; TCRdb holds only in-frame clones, not every one. The repertoire consists of 55,000 to 85,000 clones, with about 91% occurring once and the leading ten covering more than 1.4%. This clonotype originated in a female donor with multiple sclerosis, enrolled in a pregnancy study. Sequenced material: peripheral blood, taken after pregnancy.

The CDR3, as DNA: TGCGCCAGCAGCTTGAGGGACAGCCGAACCGGGGAGCTGTTTTTT. This encodes CASSLRDSRTGELFF. V is TRBV5-1 and J is TRBJ2-2, with 7 bases identical to TRBD1. Germline CDR1 SGHRS, CDR2 YFSETQ. Losses at the gene ends were 1 base for V and 5 bases for J; bases not matched to a gene: 5. This CDR3 has 15 amino acids.